Reported below is one T cell receptor beta chain. What it binds is unknown. The sample originates from a study of OX40 agonist ivuxolimab in advanced cancers. Study details: Males comprised 82.7% of the group, whose mean age was 60 years (range about 23 to 80). People who had prior anti-PD-1, anti-PD-L1 or anti-CTLA-4 therapy could take part, and around 40% had some.

Germline V gives CDR1 SGHRS, CDR2 YFSETQ. This CDR3 has 14 residues. The data were produced by immunoSEQ multiplex PCR, yet TCRdb's version contains in-frame clones alone and is incomplete. The sample lists about 86,000 clones, roughly nine tenths occurring once. Study-wide results and caveats: Within 6 weeks, CD4+ and CD8+ blood T cells expanded clonally at 0.1 to 3.0 mg/kg. The specificity for antigen of the expanded peripheral T cells was not determined.

The sample in question was CD4+ or CD8+ T cells sorted from blood, obtained in a trial of the OX40 agonist ivuxolimab. This receptor was taken from an adult with an advanced solid tumor such as melanoma, head and neck, liver or kidney cancer. The chain is built from TRBV5-1 and TRBJ2-5; 8 bases agree with TRBD1. The tail of the sequence fits TRBJ2-7 better, so the J call may be wrong. CDR3 region: CASSPGQGYYEQYF. DNA of the CDR3: TGCGCCAGCAGCCCCGGACAGGGATACTACGAGCAGTACTTC.